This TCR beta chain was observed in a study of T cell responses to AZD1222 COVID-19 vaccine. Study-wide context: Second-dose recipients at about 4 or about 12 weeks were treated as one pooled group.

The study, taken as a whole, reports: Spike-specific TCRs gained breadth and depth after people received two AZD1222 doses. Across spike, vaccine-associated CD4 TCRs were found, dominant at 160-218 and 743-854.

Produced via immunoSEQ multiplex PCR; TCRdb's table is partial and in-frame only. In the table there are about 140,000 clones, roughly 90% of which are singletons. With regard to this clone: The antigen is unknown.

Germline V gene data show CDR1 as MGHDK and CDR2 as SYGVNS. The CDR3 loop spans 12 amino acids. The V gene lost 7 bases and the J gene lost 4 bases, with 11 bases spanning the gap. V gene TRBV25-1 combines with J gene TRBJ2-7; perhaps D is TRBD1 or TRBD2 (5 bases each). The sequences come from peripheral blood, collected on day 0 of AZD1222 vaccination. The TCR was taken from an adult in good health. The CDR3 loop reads CASTFGGYEQYF. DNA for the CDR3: TGTGCCAGCACATTTGGGGGTTACGAGCAGTACTTC.